The 21 T cell receptor beta chains given below trace back to one sample, sequenced in a study of cytomegalovirus exposure and HLA in healthy donors. The PCR was carried out with 60 Vbeta primers and 13 Jbeta primers. The assay was immunoSEQ multiplex PCR, and TCRdb's table has in-frame clones only and misses some. The sample includes 98,000 or so clones, 76% of them seen just once. The source material was PBMCs. The receptor set was obtained from a man in his forties or fifties in good health and CMV-seronegative.

CDR3 region: CAWSVLGALNTEAFF. CDR3 sequence (DNA): TGTGCCTGGAGTGTACTGGGAGCCTTGAACACTGAAGCTTTCTTT. V gene TRBV30 combines with J gene TRBJ1-1; D gene unclear. With 0 bases removed from V and 0 bases from J, the gap between germline ends came to 11 bases. The CDR3 extends over 15 amino acids. Per the germline V gene, CDR1 is GTSNPN and CDR2 is SVGIG (reference sequence).

This clone turned up a few times. The J gene is TRBJ2-7, the V gene TRBV6-6; D may be TRBD1 (6 bases). Germline lookup yields CDR1 MNHNY and CDR2 SVGAGI (reference sequence). The CDR3 covers 14 residues. V was trimmed by 7 bases and J by 9 bases, leaving 22 bases between them. CDR3 loop: CASKEDSRIPWQYF. The CDR3 region has the DNA TGTGCCAGCAAGGAGGACAGCCGGATTCCTTGGCAGTACTTC.

The gene calls are TRBV19 and TRBJ1-5; possible D gene TRBD1, 6 bases. The CDR3 contains 14 residues. The germline gives CDR1 LNHDA, CDR2 SQIVND (reference sequence). V was shortened by 6 bases and J by 5 bases, with 14 bases between the two germline ends. CDR3 amino acids: CASSRQEPYQPQHF. The CDR3, as DNA: TGTGCCAGTAGCCGACAGGAGCCTTATCAGCCCCAGCATTTT.

The gene calls are TRBV7-9 and TRBJ2-7; D is perhaps TRBD1 (6 bases). Germline V gene lookup returns CDR1 SEHNR and CDR2 FQNEAQ (reference sequence). Trimming removed 4 bases from V and 0 bases from J, with 13 bases in between. CDR3 size: 15 residues. The chain's CDR3 is CASSSDSKNSYEQYF. The CDR3 bases are TGTGCCAGCAGCTCGGACAGTAAGAACTCCTACGAGCAGTACTTC.

The chain has TRBV28 and TRBJ1-5, with a possible D match to TRBD1 (5 bases). The germline V gene has CDR1 MDHEN and CDR2 SYDVKM. V was trimmed by 6 bases and J by 2 bases, leaving 11 bases between them. This CDR3 is built from 14 residues. The DNA for the CDR3 is TGTGCCAGCAGGCAGGGCACCGGCAATCAGCCCCAGCATTTT. Protein sequence: CASRQGTGNQPQHF.

This rearrangement joins TRBV5-6 to TRBJ1-6; D is undetermined. CDR3 length equals 14 residues. Germline V gives CDR1 SGHDT, CDR2 YYEEEE. The V end lost 1 base, the J end lost 8 bases, and 10 bases lay between the germline ends. The CDR3: CASSLRSWDSPLHF. CDR3 DNA: TGTGCCAGCAGCTTGAGGAGCTGGGATTCACCCCTCCACTTT.

A remark on this clone: At one boundary the junction diverges from the germline segment, which might be a read error. This rearrangement joins TRBV27 to TRBJ2-7; D perhaps matches TRBD1 (5 bases). Germline assignment: CDR1 MNHEY and CDR2 SMNVEV (reference sequence). CDR3 length: 10 amino acids. The CDR3 loop is CASGFSDTVF. CDR3 nucleotides: TGTGCCAGCGGATTCTCGGACACTGTCTTC.

The chain couples TRBV4-1 to TRBJ1-6; 8 positions agree with TRBD1. The length of the CDR3 is 16 residues. Germline V lookup: CDR1 MGHRA, CDR2 YSYEKL. V was clipped by 1 base and J by 13 bases; unmatched bases: 12. The CDR3 loop is CASSQVGQGLGQPLHF. The CDR3 DNA reads as TGCGCCAGCAGCCAAGTTGGACAGGGACTGGGCCAGCCCCTCCACTTT.

This clone has a single count. The chain recombines TRBV11-2 with TRBJ2-3; 7 bases are shared with TRBD1. Germline CDR1 reads SGHAT; CDR2 reads FQNNGV. The CDR3 totals 17 residues. After removal of 1 base from V and 2 bases from J, the junction contained 9 bases not matched to a gene. CDR3 DNA: TGTGCCAGCAGCTTAGGAGTGACAGGGAGATCCACAGATACGCAGTATTTT. It translates to CASSLGVTGRSTDTQYF.

The chain combines TRBV9 with TRBJ2-5; D is uncertain. Germline values: CDR1 SGDLS, CDR2 YYNGEE. With 2 bases removed from V and 3 bases from J, the gap between germline ends came to 8 bases. This CDR3 is 13 amino acids long. For the CDR3, the DNA is TGTGCCAGCAGCGTGAGCCCTAAAGAGACCCAGTACTTC. It specifies CASSVSPKETQYF.

V usage is TRBV7-2 and J usage is TRBJ2-7; the match to TRBD2 covers 11 bases. After removal of 3 bases from V and 0 bases from J, the junction contained 10 bases not matched to a gene. This CDR3 region has 18 residues. Looked up from germline, CDR1 is SGHTA and CDR2 is FQGNSA. The chain's CDR3 is CASSLATSGATISYEQYF. CDR3 nucleotides: TGTGCCAGCAGCTTGGCGACTAGCGGGGCGACAATCTCCTACGAGCAGTACTTC.

The chain recombines TRBV5-6 with TRBJ2-1; tentatively, D is TRBD1 (5 bases). The CDR3 is 15 residues long. V shed 3 bases and J shed 4 bases, with 14 bases lying between them. The V gene's germline CDR1 is SGHDT and CDR2 YYEEEE. The CDR3 here is CASSSTVGPYNEQFF. For the CDR3, the DNA is TGTGCCAGCAGCTCCACCGTGGGGCCGTACAATGAGCAGTTCTTC.

The V and J genes are TRBV28 and TRBJ1-4; 12 bases agree with TRBD1. Germline V lookup: CDR1 MDHEN, CDR2 SYDVKM. The CDR3 is 17 amino acids. The junction had 13 bases not matched to a gene; V was cut back by 4 bases and J by 10 bases. CDR3: CASSSLASGQGARKLFF. The CDR3 coding sequence is TGTGCCAGCAGTTCGCTAGCCTCGGGACAGGGGGCGCGAAAACTGTTTTTT.

The chain recombines TRBV27 with TRBJ1-1, with 7 bases aligning to TRBD1. The germline V gene encodes CDR1 MNHEY and CDR2 SMNVEV (reference sequence). The V gene end was trimmed by 6 bases and the J gene end by 2 bases; junction bases not matched to a gene: 12. The CDR3 runs to 16 residues. The CDR3 here is CASSPYRQGLNTEAFF. In nucleotides, the CDR3 is TGTGCCAGCAGCCCTTACCGACAGGGATTAAACACTGAAGCTTTCTTT.

The V call is TRBV5-4, the J call TRBJ1-1; D not certain. This CDR3 is 14 amino acids long. The germline gives CDR1 SGHNT, CDR2 YYREEE (reference sequence). The V gene lost 0 bases and the J gene lost 1 base, with 7 bases spanning the gap. The CDR3 sequence: CASSLGGANTEAFF. The DNA of the CDR3 is TGTGCCAGCAGCTTGGGGGGAGCGAACACTGAAGCTTTCTTT.

The chain recombines TRBV28 with TRBJ1-1; D is perhaps TRBD1 (5 bases). V dropped 6 bases and J dropped 0 bases, with 29 bases sitting between them. Germline V gene data show CDR1 as MDHEN and CDR2 as SYDVKM. The CDR3 sequence is 20 residues long. The CDR3 DNA sequence: TGTGCCAGCAGCCTTTATCTCGGACATCAGAGAATGTATTTGAACACTGAAGCTTTCTTT. It encodes CASSLYLGHQRMYLNTEAFF.

The chain recombines TRBV6-5 with TRBJ1-4, with a tentative D call TRBD1 (5 bases). Trimming stripped 0 bases from V and 8 bases from J, with 10 bases between. This CDR3 is built from 14 residues. Germline V lookup: CDR1 MNHEY, CDR2 SVGAGI. CDR3 coding DNA: TGTGCCAGCAGTTACTCAGGGGTGGGAGAAAAACTGTTTTTT. Translated: CASSYSGVGEKLFF.

The CDR3 spells CASSPVIAGFLFF. CDR3 sequence (DNA): TGTGCCAGCAGCCCCGTAATAGCGGGATTTCTGTTCTTC. This rearrangement joins TRBV5-6 to TRBJ2-1; 8 bases match TRBD2. The CDR3 runs to 13 residues. The trim removed 4 bases at V and 15 bases at J, leaving 12 bases unmatched. Germline V CDR1 and CDR2: SGHDT, YYEEEE.

The genes are TRBV11-2 and TRBJ2-1; TRBD2 aligns across 10 bases. Germline values: CDR1 SGHAT, CDR2 FQNNGV. V was clipped by 4 bases and J by 5 bases; unmatched bases: 5. The CDR3 is 15 residues long. This chain's CDR3 is CASSYRGTSDNEQFF. CDR3 bases: TGTGCCAGCAGCTACCGAGGGACTAGCGACAATGAGCAGTTCTTC.

This chain connects TRBV7-6 to TRBJ2-2; no reliable D call. Germline V lookup: CDR1 SGHVS, CDR2 FNYEAQ. V lost 5 bases to trimming and J lost 0 bases, with 7 bases between them. CDR3 length: 14 amino acids. In nucleotides, the CDR3 is TGTGCCAGCAGCACATCGACGAACACCGGGGAGCTGTTTTTT. This sequence encodes CASSTSTNTGELFF.

Comments on this clone: The sample holds other DNA sequences that translate to the same CDR3. This chain connects TRBV4-1 to TRBJ2-1, with a weak D call TRBD2 (5 bases). Trimming pared 4 bases from V and 0 bases from J, leaving 7 bases between. There are 14 residues in the CDR3. Germline-derived CDR1 and CDR2 are MGHRA and YSYEKL. The CDR3 is CASSLGSSYNEQFF. CDR3 DNA sequence: TGCGCCAGCAGCCTAGGGAGCTCCTACAATGAGCAGTTCTTC.